The source of this T cell receptor beta chain is a study of identical twins. Findings of the study overall: The authors noted that invariant MAIT and iNKT cells could partly confound zero-insertion analyses.

This clonotype has at least ten counts. Its specificity is unknown. TCRdb re-called the 5' RACE reads with MiXCR, one entry per CDR3 protein. The sample includes some 590,000 distinct CDR3 sequences, around 9.6% of them seen just once. This same sample was also taken into another study, of yellow fever vaccine responses in identical twins.

The receptor was derived from a woman between 18 and 30 years old in good health. Sequenced input: PBMCs.

This chain's CDR3 is CASSQAGTLRYF. The CDR3 nucleotides read TGTGCCAGCAGCCAAGCCGGGACCTTAAGATACTTC. This chain connects TRBV3-1 to TRBJ2-7; the D gene could be TRBD1 or TRBD2 (5 bases each). V was trimmed by 1 base and J by 13 bases, leaving 14 bases between them. Germline CDR1 reads LGHDT; CDR2 reads YNNKEL (reference sequence). CDR3 length: 12 amino acids.